Included here is one T cell receptor beta chain sequence, with context. The sample originates from a study of blood T cell repertoires in COVID-19. The protocol was immunoSEQ multiplex PCR, while the TCRdb copy is restricted to in-frame clones and leaves out a portion. Here the sample spans 160,000 or so clones, 80% to 90% being singletons. The TCR comes from a woman aged 80 or over with acute or convalescent COVID-19. Sequencing was performed on peripheral blood.

The chain's CDR3 is CASSQDGGTYEQYF. For the CDR3, the DNA is TGTGCCAGCAGCCAAGATGGCGGAACCTACGAGCAGTACTTC. V usage is TRBV3-1 (or the pseudogene TRBV3-2) and J usage is TRBJ2-7, with D uncertain. The CDR3 loop spans 14 amino acids. The germline gives CDR1 LGHDT, CDR2 YNNKEL (reference sequence). V lost 0 bases to trimming and J lost 2 bases, with 8 bases between them.